Shown below are 21 T cell receptor beta chains from a single sample sequenced in a study of cytomegalovirus exposure and HLA in healthy donors. Use of 60 Vbeta and 13 Jbeta primers characterized the PCR. The assay was immunoSEQ multiplex PCR, and TCRdb's table has in-frame clones only and misses some. The sample lists 100,000 or so clones; 76% were seen once. Source material: PBMCs. The receptor source for this set is a man between 25 and 39 years old in good health and CMV-seropositive.

This chain joins TRBV4-2 and TRBJ2-6, with TRBD2 matching over 7 bases. This CDR3 is 17 amino acids long. V was clipped by 3 bases and J by 0 bases; unmatched bases: 5. Germline CDR1 LGHNA, CDR2 YNFKEQ. Written as DNA, the CDR3 is TGTGCCAGCAGCCAGAGCGGGGCCGACTCTGGGGCCAACGTCCTGACTTTC. Encoded protein: CASSQSGADSGANVLTF.

This clone appeared a few times. The rearrangement joins TRBV2 to TRBJ2-7; a possible D gene is TRBD1 (6 bases). Trimming took off 6 bases at V and 6 bases at J, with 12 bases between the two ends. The CDR3 has 12 residues. Germline V gene data show CDR1 as SNHLY and CDR2 as FYNNEI. The CDR3 loop is CASSVQGIEQYF. The CDR3 DNA is TGTGCCAGCAGCGTACAGGGAATCGAGCAGTACTTC. Based on the CDR3 plus reference TRBV2 and TRBJ2-7, the full variable domain is EPEVTQTPSHQVTQMGQEVILRCVPISNHLYFYWYRQILGQKVEFLVSFYNNEISEKSEIFDDQFSVERPDGSNFTLKIRSTKLEDSAMYFCASSVQGIEQYFGPGTRLTVT.

V usage is TRBV28 and J usage is TRBJ2-5; 8 nucleotides agree with TRBD2. The germline gives CDR1 MDHEN, CDR2 SYDVKM. Trimming cost V 10 bases and J 7 bases; bases outside gene matches: 8. The CDR3 spans 12 residues. The CDR3 loop is CATGSGSATQYF. The DNA for the CDR3 is TGTGCCACCGGAAGCGGGAGTGCGACCCAGTACTTC.

V gene TRBV6-5 combines with J gene TRBJ2-1, with D possibly matching TRBD2 (5 bases). Germline CDR1 is MNHEY and CDR2 is SVGAGI. V lost 5 bases, J lost 3 bases, and 8 bases lay in between. The CDR3 spans 13 residues. As DNA, the CDR3 is TGTGCCAGCAGTCCCGGGGTCTACAATGAGCAGTTCTTC. It specifies CASSPGVYNEQFF.

The chain links TRBV4-1 to TRBJ2-2; TRBD2 aligns across 10 bases. Germline assignment: CDR1 MGHRA and CDR2 YSYEKL. The V and J ends lost 1 base and 8 bases, in that order; junction bases with no gene match: 4. The CDR3 is 15 amino acids. The DNA for the CDR3 is TGCGCCAGCAGCCAAGCCCTAGCGGGAGCGGGGGAGCTGTTTTTT. Its translation: CASSQALAGAGELFF.

This clone turned up a few times. The CDR3 bases are TGTGCCAGCAGCAATCCTGGGACAGGGGGCGACTATGGCTACACCTTC. Protein: CASSNPGTGGDYGYTF. This chain connects TRBV9 to TRBJ1-2, with 12 nucleotides matching TRBD1. Losses at the gene ends were 4 bases for V and 3 bases for J; bases not matched to a gene: 7. CDR3 length equals 16 residues. Germline lookup yields CDR1 SGDLS and CDR2 YYNGEE.

V usage is TRBV7-9 and J usage is TRBJ1-1; tentative D call: TRBD1 (6 bases). The CDR3 sequence is 14 residues long. CDR1 is SEHNR and CDR2 is FQNEAQ in the germline V gene (reference sequence). Trimming shortened V by 1 base and J by 7 bases, and 13 bases separated the two germline ends. The CDR3 DNA follows: TGTGCCAGCAGCTTAGGGACAGTACGGGGTGAAGCTTTCTTT. Translating it yields CASSLGTVRGEAFF.

V gene TRBV5-1 combines with J gene TRBJ2-1; 13 bases map to TRBD2. CDR3 length: 18 amino acids. With 4 bases clipped from V and 3 bases from J, the junction kept 10 bases outside the gene matches. CDR1 is SGHRS and CDR2 is YFSETQ in the germline V gene. CDR3 residues: CASSATSGGPNLYNEQFF. CDR3 coding DNA: TGCGCCAGCAGCGCGACTAGCGGGGGGCCTAATCTCTACAATGAGCAGTTCTTC.

This clone appeared a few times. The J gene is TRBJ2-2, the V gene TRBV4-2, with D possibly being TRBD1 (5 bases). V was shortened by 5 bases and J by 5 bases, with 18 bases between the two germline ends. The germline gives CDR1 LGHNA, CDR2 YNFKEQ. CDR3 length equals 16 residues. The CDR3 sequence: CASSKKDTGETGELFF. CDR3 nucleotides: TGTGCCAGCAGCAAAAAGGACACTGGAGAAACCGGGGAGCTGTTTTTT.

This clone was recorded once. The junction departs from the called germline gene at one end, perhaps through a read error. V gene TRBV27 combines with J gene TRBJ2-7, with 11 bases lining up with TRBD2. The CDR3 is made up of 13 amino acids. The germline gives CDR1 MNHEY, CDR2 SMNVEV (reference sequence). Here the CDR3 reads CASSLIAGGPGDF. CDR3 in DNA: TGTGCCAGCAGTTTAATAGCGGGAGGGCCTGGGGACTTC.

This clone was seen a handful of times. The chain uses TRBV4-1 and TRBJ2-1; TRBD2 matches 12 bases. CDR1 is MGHRA, CDR2 YSYEKL, per germline. The J segment lost 10 bases and the V segment lost 2 bases, leaving 9 bases of the junction unmatched. CDR3 length: 16 residues. The CDR3 region has the DNA TGCGCCAGCAGCCAACCGCTAGCGGGGGGGCCAGGCGAGCAGTTCTTC. It translates to CASSQPLAGGPGEQFF.

The chain joins TRBV19 to TRBJ2-2; perhaps TRBD2 as D (5 bases). The V gene's germline CDR1 is LNHDA and CDR2 SQIVND (reference sequence). V was cut by 11 bases and J by 0 bases, with 13 bases left in between. This CDR3 has 14 residues. For the CDR3, the DNA is TGTGCCTGTGCCGGACTTCCGAACACCGGGGAGCTGTTTTTT. It is translated as CACAGLPNTGELFF.

The chain links TRBV5-1 to TRBJ2-5, with D perhaps matching TRBD2 (6 bases). With 3 bases removed from V and 5 bases from J, the gap between germline ends came to 14 bases. Germline lookup yields CDR1 SGHRS and CDR2 YFSETQ. The CDR3 totals 14 residues. The CDR3 is CASSWEEEGETQYF. As DNA, the CDR3 is TGCGCCAGCAGCTGGGAGGAGGAAGGGGAGACCCAGTACTTC.

This chain uses TRBV29-1 with TRBJ2-3, with 8 bases that match TRBD2. This CDR3 is built from 16 residues. CDR1 SQVTM and CDR2 ANQGSEA come from the germline V gene. V dropped 7 bases and J dropped 5; count of bases not matched to a gene: 17. CDR3 in DNA: TGCAGCGCCTTCTCTCTGGCGCGGGGGGCCCTAGATACGCAGTATTTT. This encodes CSAFSLARGALDTQYF.

This clone was counted a few times. J is TRBJ2-3 and V is TRBV6-5; 15 bases match TRBD2. Germline-derived CDR1 and CDR2 are MNHEY and SVGAGI. The CDR3 extends over 15 amino acids. Trimming cost V 4 bases and J 5 bases; bases outside gene matches: 1. The CDR3 protein is CASSWTSGGGDTQYF. CDR3 nucleotide sequence: TGTGCCAGCAGTTGGACTAGCGGGGGGGGAGATACGCAGTATTTT.

The CDR3 loop reads CASSTRQLVNTEAFF. Here the CDR3 DNA reads TGTGCCAGTAGTACCCGACAGTTGGTGAACACTGAAGCTTTCTTT. The V and J genes are TRBV19 and TRBJ1-1; tentative D call: TRBD1 (5 bases). The CDR3 loop spans 15 amino acids. Trimming removed 4 bases at V and 0 bases at J, with 12 bases between. Germline V gene lookup returns CDR1 LNHDA and CDR2 SQIVND (reference sequence).

V and J are TRBV6-6 and TRBJ1-3, with 8 bases lining up with TRBD1. The V and J ends lost 10 bases and 4 bases, in that order; junction bases with no gene match: 6. The CDR3 consists of 13 residues. CDR1 is MNHNY, CDR2 SVGAGI, per germline (reference sequence). Here the CDR3 reads CANSQGGGNTIYF. The DNA of the CDR3 is TGTGCCAACTCACAGGGGGGCGGAAACACCATATATTTT.

The V and J genes are TRBV4-1 and TRBJ2-3, with D tentatively TRBD1 (6 bases). In germline, CDR1 is MGHRA, CDR2 YSYEKL. The V end lost 5 bases, the J end lost 4 bases, and 16 bases lay between the germline ends. The CDR3 totals 15 residues. CDR3 in amino acids: CASSDQDSPADTQYF. The CDR3 DNA follows: TGCGCCAGCAGCGACCAGGACAGCCCCGCAGATACGCAGTATTTT.

This clone occurred a few times. The J gene is TRBJ1-6, the V gene TRBV5-1; no definite D call. V dropped 4 bases and J dropped 8 bases, with 16 bases sitting between them. Germline V gives CDR1 SGHRS, CDR2 YFSETQ. This CDR3 has 15 residues. The CDR3 DNA reads TGCGCCAGCAGCCGGGGAGGGAGTGCGGATTCACCCCTCCACTTT. Its protein product is CASSRGGSADSPLHF.

The chain recombines TRBV13 with TRBJ2-5, with a tentative D call TRBD1 (5 bases). V dropped 1 base and J dropped 2 bases, with 5 bases sitting between them. The CDR3 spans 13 residues. Germline values: CDR1 PRHDT, CDR2 FYEKMQ (reference sequence). As DNA, the CDR3 is TGTGCCAGCAGCTTAGACAGGCAAGAGACCCAGTACTTC. Its translation: CASSLDRQETQYF.

This clone was seen more than once but under ten times. The chain links TRBV4-1 to TRBJ2-1, with 8 positions matching TRBD2. The junction had 5 bases not matched to a gene; V was cut back by 0 bases and J by 4 bases. Germline CDR1 is MGHRA and CDR2 is YSYEKL. This CDR3 spans 16 amino acids. The CDR3: CASSQDRQRGYNEQFF. CDR3 nucleotide sequence: TGCGCCAGCAGCCAAGATAGGCAGCGGGGGTACAATGAGCAGTTCTTC.